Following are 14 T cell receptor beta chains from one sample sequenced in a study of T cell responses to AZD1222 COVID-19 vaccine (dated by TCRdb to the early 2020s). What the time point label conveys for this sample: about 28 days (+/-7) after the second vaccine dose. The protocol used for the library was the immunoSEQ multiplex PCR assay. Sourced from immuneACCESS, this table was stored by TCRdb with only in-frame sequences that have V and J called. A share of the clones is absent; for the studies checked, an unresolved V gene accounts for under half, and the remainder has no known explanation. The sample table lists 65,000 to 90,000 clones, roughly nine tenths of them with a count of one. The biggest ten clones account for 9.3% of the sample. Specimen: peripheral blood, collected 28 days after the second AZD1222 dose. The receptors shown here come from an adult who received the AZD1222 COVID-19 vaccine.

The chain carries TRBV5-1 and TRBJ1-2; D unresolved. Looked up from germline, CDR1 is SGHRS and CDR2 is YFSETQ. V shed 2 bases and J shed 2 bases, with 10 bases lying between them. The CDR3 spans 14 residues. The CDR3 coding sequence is TGCGCCAGCAGCTTTGGTAGGGAGAACTATGGCTACACCTTC. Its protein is CASSFGRENYGYTF. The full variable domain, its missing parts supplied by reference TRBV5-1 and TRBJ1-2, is KAGVTQTPRYLIKTRGQQVTLSCSPISGHRSVSWYQQTPGQGLQFLFEYFSETQRNKGNFPGRFSGRQFSNSRSEMNVSTLELGDSALYLCASSFGRENYGYTFGSGTRLTVV.

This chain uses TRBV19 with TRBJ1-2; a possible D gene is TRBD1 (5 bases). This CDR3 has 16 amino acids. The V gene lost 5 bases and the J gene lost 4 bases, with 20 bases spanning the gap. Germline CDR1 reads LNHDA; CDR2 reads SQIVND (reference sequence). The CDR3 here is CASSLRGGEWGYGYTF. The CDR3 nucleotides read TGTGCCAGTAGTCTTCGGGGGGGAGAATGGGGCTATGGCTACACCTTC. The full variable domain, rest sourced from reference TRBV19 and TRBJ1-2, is DGGITQSPKYLFRKEGQNVTLSCEQNLNHDAMYWYRQDPGQGLRLIYYSQIVNDFQKGDIAEGYSVSREKKESFPLTVTSAQKNPTAFYLCASSLRGGEWGYGYTFGSGTRLTVV.

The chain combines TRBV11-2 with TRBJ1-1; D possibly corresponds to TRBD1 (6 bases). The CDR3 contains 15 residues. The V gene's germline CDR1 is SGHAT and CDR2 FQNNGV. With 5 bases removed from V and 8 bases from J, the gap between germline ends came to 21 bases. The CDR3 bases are TGTGCCAGCAGCCCTAGCCTACCGACAGGACCCGAAGCTTTCTTT. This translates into CASSPSLPTGPEAFF.

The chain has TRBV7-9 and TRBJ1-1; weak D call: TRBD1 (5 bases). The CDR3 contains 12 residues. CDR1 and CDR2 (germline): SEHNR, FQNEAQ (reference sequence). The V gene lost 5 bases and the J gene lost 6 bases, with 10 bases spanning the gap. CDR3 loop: CASSAWGSEAFF. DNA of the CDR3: TGTGCCAGCAGCGCCTGGGGGTCTGAAGCTTTCTTT.

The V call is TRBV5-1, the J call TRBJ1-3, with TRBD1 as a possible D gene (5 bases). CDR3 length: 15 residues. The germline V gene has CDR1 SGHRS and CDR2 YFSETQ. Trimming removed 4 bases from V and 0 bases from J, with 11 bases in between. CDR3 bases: TGCGCCAGCAGCATTGACAGAGCCTCTGGAAACACCATATATTTT. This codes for CASSIDRASGNTIYF.

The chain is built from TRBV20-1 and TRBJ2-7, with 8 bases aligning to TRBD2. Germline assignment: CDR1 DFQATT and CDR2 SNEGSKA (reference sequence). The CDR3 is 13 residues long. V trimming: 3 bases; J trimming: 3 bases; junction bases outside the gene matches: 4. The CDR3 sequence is CSASGLAGYEQYV. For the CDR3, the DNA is TGCAGTGCTAGTGGGCTAGCGGGCTACGAGCAGTACGTC.

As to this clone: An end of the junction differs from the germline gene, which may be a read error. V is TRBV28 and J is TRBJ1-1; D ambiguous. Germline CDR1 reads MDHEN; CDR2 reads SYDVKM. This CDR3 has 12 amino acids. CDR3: CASRRPITGAFF. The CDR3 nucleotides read TGTGCCAGCAGACGACCCATAACTGGAGCTTTCTTT.

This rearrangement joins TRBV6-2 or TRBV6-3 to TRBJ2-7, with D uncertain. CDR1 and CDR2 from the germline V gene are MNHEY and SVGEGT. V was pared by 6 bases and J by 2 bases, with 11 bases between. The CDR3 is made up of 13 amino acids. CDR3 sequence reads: CASSPRRPYEQYV. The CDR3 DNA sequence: TGTGCCAGCAGCCCGCGAAGACCCTACGAGCAGTACGTC.

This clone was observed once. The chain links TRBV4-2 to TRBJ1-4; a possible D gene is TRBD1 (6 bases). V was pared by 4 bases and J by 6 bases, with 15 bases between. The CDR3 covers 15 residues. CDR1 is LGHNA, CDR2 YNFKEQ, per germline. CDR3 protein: CASSLGGGGDEKLFF. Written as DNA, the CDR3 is TGTGCCAGCAGCCTAGGTGGGGGCGGGGATGAAAAACTGTTTTTT.

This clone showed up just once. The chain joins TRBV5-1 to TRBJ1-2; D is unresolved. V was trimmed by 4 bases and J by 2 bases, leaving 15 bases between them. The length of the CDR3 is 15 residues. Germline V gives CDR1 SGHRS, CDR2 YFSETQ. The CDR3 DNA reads TGCGCCAGCAGCGCAACAGCCACTGGGAACTATGGCTACACCTTC. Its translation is CASSATATGNYGYTF.

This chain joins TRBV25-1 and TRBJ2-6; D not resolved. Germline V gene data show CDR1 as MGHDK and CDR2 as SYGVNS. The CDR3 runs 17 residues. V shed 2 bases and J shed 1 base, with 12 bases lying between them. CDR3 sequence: CASSELRAFSGANVLTF. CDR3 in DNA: TGTGCCAGCAGTGAACTAAGAGCCTTTTCTGGGGCCAACGTCCTGACTTTC.

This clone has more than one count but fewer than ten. This CDR3 reads CAISDPTSGGGSYNEQFF. DNA for the CDR3: TGTGCCATCAGTGACCCGACTAGCGGGGGGGGTAGCTACAATGAGCAGTTCTTC. The chain carries TRBV10-3 and TRBJ2-1; 14 positions match TRBD2. The CDR3 length is 18 residues. V gave up 3 bases and J gave up 3 bases; unmatched junction bases: 7. The germline V gene encodes CDR1 ENHRY and CDR2 SYGVKD.

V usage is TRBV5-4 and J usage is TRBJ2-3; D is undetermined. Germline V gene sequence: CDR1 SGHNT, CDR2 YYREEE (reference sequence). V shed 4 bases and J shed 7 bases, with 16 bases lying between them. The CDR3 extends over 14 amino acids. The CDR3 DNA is TGTGCCAGCAGCCCGGAGTCCTCACAACATACGCAGTATTTT. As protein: CASSPESSQHTQYF.

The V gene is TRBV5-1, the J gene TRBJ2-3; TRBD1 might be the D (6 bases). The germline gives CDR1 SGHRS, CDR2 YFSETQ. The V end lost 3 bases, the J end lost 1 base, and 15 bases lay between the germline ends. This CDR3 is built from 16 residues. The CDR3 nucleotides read TGCGCCAGCAGCTCCCAGGGGTTGCCGGGCACAGATACGCAGTATTTT. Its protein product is CASSSQGLPGTDTQYF.